This TCR beta chain was obtained from a study of regulatory T cells in long-lasting Graves disease. Germline CDR1 SGHAT, CDR2 FQNNGV. The CDR3 is 14 amino acids. Combining iRepertoire HTBI primers with Arm-PCR of CDR3 regions, the authors built TCR beta libraries. TCRdb itself ran the multiplex PCR reads through MiXCR, one entry per CDR3 protein. In the table there are hundreds of thousands of distinct CDR3 sequences, 16% of which are singletons. Time point of the sample: newly diagnosed GD, antithyroid drugs for less than 3 months. Isolated PBMC RNA provided the starting material for the TCR library. An endocrinology unit in Xi'an, China, supplied the patients. The sample holds many counts of this clonotype. The germline gene is not matched at one end of the junction; a read error may be the cause. These data were likewise used in another study, on T cells in Graves' hyperthyroidism and ophthalmopathy. That paper states: Among the patients, aged 18 to 65, hyperthyroidism was newly diagnosed and had lasted under 2 months. The HTBI set primed first-round TCR CDR3 RT-PCR.

The chain carries TRBV11-2 and TRBJ2-3; TRBD1 or TRBD2 may be the D gene (6 bases each). This sequence was found in a woman aged 35-60 years with Graves disease. Here the sequenced sample was peripheral blood mononuclear cells (PBMCs), taken at new diagnosis, from a patient treated with antithyroid drugs. The CDR3 is CASTLTGGPDTQYF. The CDR3 bases are TGTGCCAGCACCTTAACCGGGGGCCCAGATACGCAGTATTTT.